The present entry profiles one T cell receptor beta chain with its context. The antigen remains undetermined. Germline CDR1 is SQVTM and CDR2 is ANQGSEA. V gave up 4 bases and J gave up 5 bases, with 15 bases separating them. This CDR3 has 13 amino acids. This specimen belongs to a study of cytomegalovirus exposure and HLA in healthy donors. The study's findings and limits: TCR beta chain V- and J-gene trimming was linked, in a later analysis, to a missense variant in DCLRE1C. CMV serostatus was the only immune exposure information that was available. In all likelihood, a cluster of highly shared sequence variants was a sequencing artifact. Presence/absence results assume similar sequencing depth per donor, which may not hold.

PCR primers comprised 60 Vbeta and 13 Jbeta primers. Method: immunoSEQ multiplex PCR; TCRdb's copy keeps in-frame clones and lacks some. The table records around 210,000 clones, 75% to 90% of them present only once. The sequence was collected from a woman aged 40 to 50 in good health and CMV-seronegative. The sequencing input was PBMCs. The rearrangement uses TRBV29-1 and TRBJ2-7; weak D call: TRBD1 (6 bases). CDR3 region: CSVGMTGPDEQYF. CDR3 nucleotides: TGCAGCGTTGGGATGACAGGCCCGGACGAGCAGTACTTC.